These T cell receptor beta chains were read from a single sample in a study of shared clonotypes between healthy human individuals. The table came from immunoSEQ multiplex PCR; TCRdb's copy has only in-frame clones and leaves some out. The profile covers 1.6 million or so clones, with approximately 98.5% appearing a single time and 0.36% taken by the ten largest. The specimen sequenced was naive CD4+ T cells sorted from blood. Receptors originate from a man aged 25 to 40 in good health. Both conserved end residues are part of each CDR3. The order of the fields is J gene, D gene, clone size, V gene, CDR3 DNA, CDR3 protein. A D gene is named only where the DNA matches it firmly. Only some rows state a clone size, as once, few, many or a class for expanded clones.

j_gene: TRBJ2-1; d_gene: TRBD2; abundance: NA; v_gene: TRBV9; CDR3nt: TGTGCCAGCAGCGTAGGGGCTAGCGGGAGTTCGCGTGAGCAGTTCTTC; CDR3aa: CASSVGASGSSREQFF
j_gene: TRBJ2-7; d_gene: TRBD1; abundance: NA; v_gene: TRBV29-1; CDR3nt: TGCAGCGTTGTTGCTCGGGGACAGCTATCCTACGAGCAGTACTTC; CDR3aa: CSVVARGQLSYEQYF
j_gene: TRBJ1-2; d_gene: NA; abundance: once; v_gene: TRBV9; CDR3nt: TGTGCCAGCAGCCCATCTATTAGTTTGAGCTATGGCTACACCTTC; CDR3aa: CASSPSISLSYGYTF
j_gene: TRBJ2-2; d_gene: TRBD1; abundance: NA; v_gene: TRBV5-4; CDR3nt: TGTGCCAGCAGCGAGGGACAGGGGATTTCCGGGGAGCTGTTTTTT; CDR3aa: CASSEGQGISGELFF
j_gene: TRBJ2-3; d_gene: NA; abundance: NA; v_gene: TRBV6-4; CDR3nt: TGTGCCAGCAGTGTCCCTGGCGCAGATACGCAGTATTTT; CDR3aa: CASSVPGADTQYF
j_gene: TRBJ2-3; d_gene: TRBD2; abundance: once; v_gene: TRBV18; CDR3nt: TGTGCCAGCTCACCGCGGCGGGAGTTAAACACAGATACGCAGTATTTT; CDR3aa: CASSPRRELNTDTQYF
j_gene: TRBJ2-2; d_gene: NA; abundance: NA; v_gene: TRBV4-1; CDR3nt: TGCGCCAGCAGCCAAGCTTGGCCTAGGGAAACCGGGGAGCTGTTTTTT; CDR3aa: CASSQAWPRETGELFF
j_gene: TRBJ1-1; d_gene: TRBD1; abundance: NA; v_gene: TRBV5-1; CDR3nt: TGCGCCAGCAGCCAGGCCCATACAGGGGGGACTGAAGCTTTCTTT; CDR3aa: CASSQAHTGGTEAFF
j_gene: TRBJ2-2; d_gene: NA; abundance: NA; v_gene: TRBV28; CDR3nt: TGTGCCAGCAGGACGTTTTGGGCGAACACCGGGGAGCTGTTTTTT; CDR3aa: CASRTFWANTGELFF
j_gene: TRBJ2-7; d_gene: NA; abundance: NA; v_gene: TRBV14; CDR3nt: TGTGCCAGCAGCCGACGGTTAGACAGAAACTTCGGGTCCTACGAGCAGTACTTC; CDR3aa: CASSRRLDRNFGSYEQYF
j_gene: TRBJ2-7; d_gene: NA; abundance: once; v_gene: TRBV12-5; CDR3nt: TGTGCTAGTGGTTGGGGACAAGAGCAGTACTTC; CDR3aa: CASGWGQEQYF
j_gene: TRBJ2-1; d_gene: TRBD1; abundance: NA; v_gene: TRBV9; CDR3nt: TGTGCCAGCAGTTTTCCCATTACAGGGGGCAAGGGCTACAATGAGCAGTTCTTC; CDR3aa: CASSFPITGGKGYNEQFF
j_gene: TRBJ1-4; d_gene: NA; abundance: NA; v_gene: TRBV29-1; CDR3nt: TGCAGCGCTGGAGGGCCAAATGAAAAACTGTTTTTT; CDR3aa: CSAGGPNEKLFF
j_gene: TRBJ2-3; d_gene: NA; abundance: NA; v_gene: TRBV5-4; CDR3nt: TGTGCCAGCCGAAGTGCCTCGAAGAGCACAGATACGCAGTATTTT; CDR3aa: CASRSASKSTDTQYF
j_gene: TRBJ1-5; d_gene: NA; abundance: NA; v_gene: TRBV5-6; CDR3nt: TGTGCCAGCAGCTCCCGGCGGGGCGTTCAGCCCCAGCATTTT; CDR3aa: CASSSRRGVQPQHF
j_gene: TRBJ1-1; d_gene: TRBD1; abundance: NA; v_gene: TRBV5-3; CDR3nt: TGTGCCAGAAGCTTGAAAGCAGGGGGCACTGAAGCTTTCTTT; CDR3aa: CARSLKAGGTEAFF
j_gene: TRBJ2-5; d_gene: NA; abundance: NA; v_gene: TRBV5-1; CDR3nt: TGCGCCAGCAGCTTGACAGTCCAAGAGACCCAGTACTTC; CDR3aa: CASSLTVQETQYF
j_gene: TRBJ2-3; d_gene: TRBD2; abundance: NA; v_gene: TRBV5-4; CDR3nt: TGTGCCAGCAGCCCTGGGTCTAGCGGAAGCACAGATACGCAGTATTTT; CDR3aa: CASSPGSSGSTDTQYF
j_gene: TRBJ1-1; d_gene: TRBD1; abundance: NA; v_gene: TRBV18; CDR3nt: TGTGCCAGCTCATTTTCGAGGGGGCCCAACACTGAAGCTTTCTTT; CDR3aa: CASSFSRGPNTEAFF
j_gene: TRBJ2-7; d_gene: NA; abundance: NA; v_gene: TRBV5-1; CDR3nt: TGCGCCAGCAGCTTGATCCCTAACGCCGGCAACGAGCAGTACTTC; CDR3aa: CASSLIPNAGNEQYF
j_gene: TRBJ2-3; d_gene: NA; abundance: NA; v_gene: TRBV2; CDR3nt: TGTGCCAGCAGTGAAGAAAGGGGCCTACCTACGCAGTATTTT; CDR3aa: CASSEERGLPTQYF
j_gene: TRBJ2-7; d_gene: NA; abundance: NA; v_gene: TRBV5-1; CDR3nt: TGCGCCAGCAGCCAGGAAGTGCCTCCCTACGAGCAGTACTTC; CDR3aa: CASSQEVPPYEQYF
j_gene: TRBJ2-2; d_gene: TRBD1; abundance: NA; v_gene: TRBV19; CDR3nt: TGTGCCAGTAGCAGGGGGAGCGGCACCGGGGAGCTGTTTTTT; CDR3aa: CASSRGSGTGELFF
j_gene: TRBJ1-3; d_gene: NA; abundance: NA; v_gene: TRBV23-1; CDR3nt: TGCGCCAGCAGCCCAGCCGACTCTGGAAACACCATATATTTT; CDR3aa: CASSPADSGNTIYF
j_gene: TRBJ2-7; d_gene: NA; abundance: NA; v_gene: TRBV18; CDR3nt: TGTGCCAGCTCACCCCAGCAGGAACCTAACGAGCAGTACTTC; CDR3aa: CASSPQQEPNEQYF
j_gene: TRBJ2-1; d_gene: NA; abundance: NA; v_gene: TRBV29-1; CDR3nt: TGCAGCGTTGCCACGGGCCGCCATGAGCAGTTCTTC; CDR3aa: CSVATGRHEQFF
j_gene: TRBJ1-5; d_gene: NA; abundance: NA; v_gene: TRBV18; CDR3nt: TGTGCCAGCTCTGAGGGGAATAATCAGCCCCAGCATTTT; CDR3aa: CASSEGNNQPQHF
j_gene: TRBJ2-1; d_gene: NA; abundance: NA; v_gene: TRBV10-3; CDR3nt: TGTGCCATCAGTGAAGAGTATCAGTACAATGAGCAGTTCTTC; CDR3aa: CAISEEYQYNEQFF
j_gene: TRBJ2-7; d_gene: TRBD2; abundance: NA; v_gene: TRBV18; CDR3nt: TGTGCCAGCTCACCACTTCCCGGGACTAGCGGGCATAGCTCCTACGAGCAGTACTTC; CDR3aa: CASSPLPGTSGHSSYEQYF
j_gene: TRBJ2-3; d_gene: NA; abundance: NA; v_gene: TRBV9; CDR3nt: TGTGCCAGCAGCGTAGTGGGTTGGCTAGCGACAGATACGCAGTATTTT; CDR3aa: CASSVVGWLATDTQYF
j_gene: TRBJ1-4; d_gene: TRBD1; abundance: NA; v_gene: TRBV18; CDR3nt: TGTGCCAGCTCAGCGACAGGGCAGGATGAAAAACTGTTTTTT; CDR3aa: CASSATGQDEKLFF
j_gene: TRBJ1-2; d_gene: NA; abundance: NA; v_gene: TRBV28; CDR3nt: TGTGCCAGCGGTTCGACTAACTATGGCTACACCTTC; CDR3aa: CASGSTNYGYTF
j_gene: TRBJ2-5; d_gene: NA; abundance: NA; v_gene: TRBV2; CDR3nt: TGTGCCAGCAGTAGGAGGGGCTATGAGACCCAGTACTTC; CDR3aa: CASSRRGYETQYF
j_gene: TRBJ1-3; d_gene: NA; abundance: NA; v_gene: TRBV10-3; CDR3nt: TGTGCCACAAACGTTGCCGGGACCTCTGGAAACACCATATATTTT; CDR3aa: CATNVAGTSGNTIYF
j_gene: TRBJ2-3; d_gene: TRBD1; abundance: NA; v_gene: TRBV5-1; CDR3nt: TGCGCCAGCAGCTCACAGGGGGCGAGCACAGATACGCAGTATTTT; CDR3aa: CASSSQGASTDTQYF
j_gene: TRBJ2-7; d_gene: NA; abundance: NA; v_gene: TRBV9; CDR3nt: TGTGCCAGCAGCATGGGGGCGCGGTACTTC; CDR3aa: CASSMGARYF
j_gene: TRBJ2-5; d_gene: TRBD2; abundance: NA; v_gene: TRBV2; CDR3nt: TGTGCCAGCAGCGGTGGTGGACTAGCGGGAGTAGAGACCCAGTACTTC; CDR3aa: CASSGGGLAGVETQYF
j_gene: TRBJ2-7; d_gene: TRBD2; abundance: NA; v_gene: TRBV19; CDR3nt: TGTGCCAGTAGTCTACCGGGAGGGGCCCCGTACGAGCAGTACTTC; CDR3aa: CASSLPGGAPYEQYF
j_gene: TRBJ2-1; d_gene: NA; abundance: NA; v_gene: TRBV4-1; CDR3nt: TGCGCCAGCAGCCTAGCAGACAGGTTGGACACAATCGAGCAGTTCTTC; CDR3aa: CASSLADRLDTIEQFF
j_gene: TRBJ2-4; d_gene: NA; abundance: NA; v_gene: TRBV28; CDR3nt: TGTGCCAGCCGAGACAGTTCCAAAAACATTCAGTACTTC; CDR3aa: CASRDSSKNIQYF
j_gene: TRBJ2-7; d_gene: NA; abundance: NA; v_gene: TRBV9; CDR3nt: TGTGCCAGCAGCGCCGGGACCCCGGGTTACGAGCAGTACTTC; CDR3aa: CASSAGTPGYEQYF
j_gene: TRBJ2-7; d_gene: NA; abundance: NA; v_gene: TRBV11-2; CDR3nt: TGTGCCAGCAGCCAGCCCTGGGACACGCGAACCTACGAGCAGTACTTC; CDR3aa: CASSQPWDTRTYEQYF
j_gene: TRBJ2-7; d_gene: NA; abundance: NA; v_gene: TRBV29-1; CDR3nt: TGCAGCGCCCGCTTACCCTACGAGCAGTACTTC; CDR3aa: CSARLPYEQYF
j_gene: TRBJ2-7; d_gene: TRBD2; abundance: NA; v_gene: TRBV7-2; CDR3nt: TGTGCCAGCAGCATCTCCCGTGGTAGCGGGAGTGTACACGAGCAGTACTTC; CDR3aa: CASSISRGSGSVHEQYF
j_gene: TRBJ2-2; d_gene: NA; abundance: once; v_gene: TRBV27; CDR3nt: TGTGCCAGCAGTTTGGGACTCGGGGAGCTGTTTTTT; CDR3aa: CASSLGLGELFF
j_gene: TRBJ2-1; d_gene: NA; abundance: NA; v_gene: TRBV27; CDR3nt: TGTGCCAGCAGTTGGAAAGGCGAGCAGTTCTTC; CDR3aa: CASSWKGEQFF
j_gene: TRBJ2-1; d_gene: NA; abundance: NA; v_gene: TRBV28; CDR3nt: TGTGCCAGCAGTTGGGGATACAATGAGCAGTTCTTC; CDR3aa: CASSWGYNEQFF
j_gene: TRBJ1-1; d_gene: NA; abundance: NA; v_gene: TRBV28; CDR3nt: TGTGCCAGCACTCCTCCCGGGGGCAGGAACACTGAAGCTTTCTTT; CDR3aa: CASTPPGGRNTEAFF
j_gene: TRBJ2-7; d_gene: NA; abundance: NA; v_gene: TRBV29-1; CDR3nt: TGCAGCGTTGAGGGCGTCTACGAGCAGTACTTC; CDR3aa: CSVEGVYEQYF
j_gene: TRBJ1-1; d_gene: NA; abundance: NA; v_gene: TRBV6-6; CDR3nt: TGTGCCAGCAGCGGTGGGGGGAACACTGAAGCTTTCTTT; CDR3aa: CASSGGGNTEAFF
j_gene: TRBJ2-5; d_gene: NA; abundance: once; v_gene: TRBV5-1; CDR3nt: TGCGCCAGCAGCGCCCCTCAGGTCTCGGAGACCCAGTACTTC; CDR3aa: CASSAPQVSETQYF
j_gene: TRBJ1-1; d_gene: TRBD1; abundance: NA; v_gene: TRBV28; CDR3nt: TGTGCCATAACAGGGGGCTGGACTGAAGCTTTCTTT; CDR3aa: CAITGGWTEAFF
j_gene: TRBJ2-7; d_gene: NA; abundance: once; v_gene: TRBV19; CDR3nt: TGTGCCAGTAGTATGGGGCCGAGCTACGAGCAGTACTTC; CDR3aa: CASSMGPSYEQYF
j_gene: TRBJ2-7; d_gene: NA; abundance: once; v_gene: TRBV14; CDR3nt: TGTGCCAGCAGCTCCTCCATTCACTCCTACGAGCAGTACTTC; CDR3aa: CASSSSIHSYEQYF